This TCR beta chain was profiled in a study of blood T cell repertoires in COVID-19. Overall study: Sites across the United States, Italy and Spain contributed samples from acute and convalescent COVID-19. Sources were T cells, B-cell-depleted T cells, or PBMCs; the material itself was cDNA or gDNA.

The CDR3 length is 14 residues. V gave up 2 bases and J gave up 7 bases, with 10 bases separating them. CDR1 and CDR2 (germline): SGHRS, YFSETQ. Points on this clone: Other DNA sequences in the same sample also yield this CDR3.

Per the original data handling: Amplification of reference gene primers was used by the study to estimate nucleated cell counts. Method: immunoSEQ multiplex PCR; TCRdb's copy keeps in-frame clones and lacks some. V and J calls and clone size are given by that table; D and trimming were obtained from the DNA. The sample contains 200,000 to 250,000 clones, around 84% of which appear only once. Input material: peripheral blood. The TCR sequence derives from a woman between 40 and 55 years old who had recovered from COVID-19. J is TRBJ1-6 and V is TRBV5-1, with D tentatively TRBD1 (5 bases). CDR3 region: CASSLAGANSPLHF. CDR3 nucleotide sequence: TGCGCCAGCAGCTTAGCTGGGGCGAATTCACCCCTCCACTTT.